These 28 T cell receptor beta chains were sequenced from one sample in a study of T cell repertoires in cytomegalovirus infection. TCRdb passed the reads through MiXCR, listing each CDR3 protein once. This table has about 140,000 distinct CDR3 sequences, under 8.5% appearing once. Sequenced input: PBMCs. Receptor source: a human donor in good health (CMV status not recorded). Some clones in this sample may be carry-over from other donors' samples.

The sample holds many counts of this clonotype. This sequence joins TRBV7-9 and TRBJ2-1; 12 positions match TRBD2. With V trimmed by 4 bases and J by 11 bases, 12 bases remained unmatched. The germline CDR1 and CDR2 sequences are SEHNR and FQNEAQ (reference sequence). This CDR3 is 16 amino acids long. Here the CDR3 DNA reads TGTGCCAGCAGCTCTCCGGTGACTAGCGGGGGAGGGCAGCAGTTCTTC. This translates into CASSSPVTSGGGQQFF.

This sequence joins TRBV7-6 and TRBJ2-3; 11 nucleotides line up with TRBD2. Germline trimming cut 7 bases from V and 2 bases from J; bases unmatched to any gene: 8. The CDR3 covers 16 residues. Germline loops: CDR1 SGHVS, CDR2 FNYEAQ. This chain's CDR3 is CASNGGTSGLTDTQYF. In nucleotides, the CDR3 is TGTGCCAGCAATGGAGGGACTAGCGGACTCACAGATACGCAGTATTTT. The variable domain in full, with the rest retrieved from reference TRBV7-6 and TRBJ2-3, is GAGVSQSPRYKVTKRGQDVALRCDPISGHVSLYWYRQALGQGPEFLTYFNYEAQQDKSGLPNDRFSAERPEGSISTLTIQRTEQRDSAMYRCASNGGTSGLTDTQYFGPGTRLTVL.

The table lists this clonotype with a few counts. V and J are TRBV29-1 and TRBJ2-5; no reliable D call. The V end lost 4 bases, the J end lost 9 bases, and 12 bases lay between the germline ends. CDR1 is SQVTM, CDR2 ANQGSEA, per germline. The CDR3 is 11 residues long. The CDR3 reads CSVGQLRAQYF. CDR3 sequence (DNA): TGCAGCGTTGGGCAGCTTAGGGCCCAGTACTTC.

This clonotype was seen a handful of times. Written as DNA, the CDR3 is TGCAGCGTTGACTACTTGGACACTGAAGCTTTCTTT. It translates to CSVDYLDTEAFF. V gene TRBV29-1 combines with J gene TRBJ1-1, with D hard to call. V shed 3 bases and J shed 3 bases, with 8 bases lying between them. Germline CDR1 is SQVTM and CDR2 is ANQGSEA. CDR3 length: 12 residues.

This clonotype was recorded at least ten times. This chain joins TRBV7-9 and TRBJ1-4; D gene ambiguous. Germline V gives CDR1 SEHNR, CDR2 FQNEAQ (reference sequence). V gave up 1 base and J gave up 2 bases, with 8 bases separating them. The CDR3 loop spans 15 amino acids. The CDR3 nucleotides read TGTGCCAGCAGCTTAGGTCCCGGGACTAATGAAAAACTGTTTTTT. This gives the protein CASSLGPGTNEKLFF.

At least ten counts were recorded for this clonotype. This chain links TRBV6-2 or TRBV6-3 with TRBJ1-3; no clear D. Germline lookup yields CDR1 MNHEY and CDR2 SVGEGT. Trimming took 4 bases from V and 0 from J, leaving 7 bases between them. There are 14 residues in the CDR3. CDR3 in amino acids: CASSSPFSGNTIYF. CDR3 sequence (DNA): TGTGCCAGCAGTTCTCCTTTCTCTGGAAACACCATATATTTT.

The genes are TRBV7-6 and TRBJ2-7; no firm D call. The CDR3 is 13 residues long. CDR1 is SGHVS and CDR2 is FNYEAQ in the germline V gene. V lost 5 bases, J lost 5 bases, and 13 bases lay in between. The CDR3 nucleotides read TGTGCCAGCAGCGACCCTCGTGGCCACGAGCAGTACTTC. Protein: CASSDPRGHEQYF.

In this sample, this clonotype turned up many times. The chain employs TRBV7-8 and TRBJ2-2; TRBD1 agrees at 8 bases. The germline CDR1 and CDR2 sequences are SGHVS and FQNEAQ. The CDR3 contains 16 residues. V lost 5 bases and J lost 2; bases outside the gene matches: 7. The CDR3 reads CASSTRTGSNTGELFF. In DNA, the CDR3 is TGTGCCAGCAGCACTCGGACAGGGTCTAACACCGGGGAGCTGTTTTTT.

This clonotype was counted at least ten times. The genes are TRBV7-2 and TRBJ1-2; perhaps TRBD1 as D (5 bases). V was shortened by 5 bases and J by 7 bases, with 14 bases between the two germline ends. This CDR3 has 13 residues. CDR1 and CDR2 from the germline V gene are SGHTA and FQGNSA. The CDR3 DNA follows: TGTGCCAGCAGCCAGACGCCCAGGGCTGGCTACACCTTC. Protein sequence: CASSQTPRAGYTF.

This clonotype was observed at least ten times. The chain links TRBV6-4 to TRBJ2-7; D may match TRBD1 or TRBD2 (5 bases each). The CDR3 totals 14 residues. The germline V and J ends were trimmed by 6 bases and 6 bases, with 18 bases remaining between them. The germline CDR1 and CDR2 sequences are MRHNA and SNTAGT. CDR3 sequence reads: CASRGETGPGEQYF. In DNA, the CDR3 is TGTGCCAGCAGGGGGGAGACGGGGCCGGGCGAGCAGTACTTC.

This clonotype has just a few counts. The chain carries TRBV19 and TRBJ1-5; 7 bases are shared with TRBD1. The CDR3 has 14 amino acids. Trimming cost V 9 bases and J 1 base; bases outside gene matches: 6. Germline lookup yields CDR1 LNHDA and CDR2 SQIVND (reference sequence). The CDR3 region has the DNA TGTGCCAGCGACAGGGTACAAAGCAATCAGCCCCAGCATTTT. Protein sequence: CASDRVQSNQPQHF. Supplemented by reference TRBV19 and TRBJ1-5, the full variable domain reads DGGITQSPKYLFRKEGQNVTLSCEQNLNHDAMYWYRQDPGQGLRLIYYSQIVNDFQKGDIAEGYSVSREKKESFPLTVTSAQKNPTAFYLCASDRVQSNQPQHFGDGTRLSIL.

This clonotype has at least ten counts. V is TRBV7-6 and J is TRBJ2-5; TRBD1 might be the D (5 bases). The CDR3 consists of 13 residues. V was pared by 5 bases and J by 5 bases, with 12 bases between. From germline, CDR1 is SGHVS and CDR2 FNYEAQ. The CDR3 reads CASSLYRLETQYF. In nucleotides, the CDR3 is TGTGCCAGCAGCCTTTACAGGCTTGAGACCCAGTACTTC.

CDR3 in amino acids: CASSLEQRSQETQYF. For the CDR3, the DNA is TGTGCCAGCAGCTTGGAACAGAGGTCCCAAGAGACCCAGTACTTC. The chain uses TRBV5-8 and TRBJ2-5; D is unresolved. V gave up 0 bases and J gave up 1 base, with 10 bases separating them. The germline V gene has CDR1 SGHTS and CDR2 YDEGEE. The CDR3 loop spans 15 amino acids.

This clonotype showed up just once. A much larger clone lies one base from this, so it may be a read error. A read error is likely, as this CDR3 ends without the conserved phenylalanine or tryptophan. The gene calls are TRBV20-1 and TRBJ2-3; maybe TRBD1 (6 bases). Germline V gene data show CDR1 as DFQATT and CDR2 as SNEGSKA (reference sequence). V was pared by 5 bases and J by 0 bases, with 12 bases between. This CDR3 has 14 amino acids. CDR3 bases: TGCAGTGCTGGAAGACAGGCTAGCACAGATACGCAGTATTAT. This sequence encodes CSAGRQASTDTQYY.

As regards this clonotype: One base away lies a much larger clone, so this may be a sequencing read error. CDR3 bases: TGTGCCAGCAGCTCCCCCCCCCCCCCGGCGGTCTATGGCTACACCTTC. Translated: CASSSPPPPAVYGYTF. The chain combines TRBV7-2 with TRBJ1-2; D ambiguous. Germline CDR1 is SGHTA and CDR2 is FQGNSA. CDR3 length: 16 amino acids. V was shortened by 4 bases and J by 4 bases, with 19 bases between the two germline ends.

This clonotype turned up a few times. The chain has TRBV2 and TRBJ2-2; TRBD2 matches at 13 bases. V lost 5 bases, J lost 5 bases, and 2 bases stayed unmatched. Germline V gives CDR1 SNHLY, CDR2 FYNNEI. CDR3 length equals 15 residues. CDR3 in amino acids: CASSLGLAGTGELFF. The CDR3, as DNA: TGTGCCAGCAGTCTGGGACTAGCGGGGACCGGGGAGCTGTTTTTT.

The chain recombines TRBV9 with TRBJ1-4, with a possible D match to TRBD1 (5 bases). The germline V gene encodes CDR1 SGDLS and CDR2 YYNGEE. Trimming left V 4 bases short and J 2 bases short, with 12 bases between. This CDR3 region has 15 residues. The CDR3 sequence: CASSPGSGTNEKLFF. The CDR3 DNA sequence: TGTGCCAGCAGCCCAGGGTCTGGGACTAATGAAAAACTGTTTTTT. Supplemented by reference TRBV9 and TRBJ1-4, the full variable domain reads DSGVTQTPKHLITATGQRVTLRCSPRSGDLSVYWYQQSLDQGLQFLIQYYNGEERAKGNILERFSAQQFPDLHSELNLSSLELGDSALYFCASSPGSGTNEKLFFGSGTQLSVL.

This clonotype occurred many times. This sequence joins TRBV19 and TRBJ2-1; 12 bases are a match to TRBD2. The CDR3 runs 17 residues. V shed 6 bases and J 7 bases; nucleotides not matched to a gene: 13. Germline V gene lookup returns CDR1 LNHDA and CDR2 SQIVND (reference sequence). This CDR3 reads CASSDLLLAGGQNEQFF. For the CDR3, the DNA is TGTGCCAGTAGCGATCTTTTACTAGCGGGGGGCCAAAATGAGCAGTTCTTC. Supplemented by reference TRBV19 and TRBJ2-1, the full variable domain reads DGGITQSPKYLFRKEGQNVTLSCEQNLNHDAMYWYRQDPGQGLRLIYYSQIVNDFQKGDIAEGYSVSREKKESFPLTVTSAQKNPTAFYLCASSDLLLAGGQNEQFFGPGTRLTVL.

The chain uses TRBV5-1 and TRBJ2-6; D possibly corresponds to TRBD1 (5 bases). Germline V CDR1 and CDR2: SGHRS, YFSETQ. V lost 0 bases to trimming and J lost 2 bases, with 9 bases between them. The CDR3 is 16 amino acids. Here the CDR3 DNA reads TGCGCCAGCAGCTTGGGAACAGGTGCTGGGGCCAACGTCCTGACTTTC. Translating it yields CASSLGTGAGANVLTF.

This clonotype came up many times. The chain combines TRBV2 with TRBJ2-1, with D uncertain. Trimming stripped 5 bases from V and 7 bases from J, with 3 bases between. The CDR3 spans 10 residues. The germline V gene has CDR1 SNHLY and CDR2 FYNNEI. The CDR3 nucleotides are TGTGCCAGCAGTTTAAATGAGCAGTTCTTC. This sequence encodes CASSLNEQFF.

This clonotype was seen a few times. The rearrangement uses TRBV12-5 and TRBJ1-1, with D possibly being TRBD1 (5 bases). From germline, CDR1 is LGHNT and CDR2 FRNRAP. This CDR3 spans 16 amino acids. With 7 bases removed from V and 1 base from J, the gap between germline ends came to 19 bases. The CDR3 protein is CASAKSSGRENTEAFF. Written as DNA, the CDR3 is TGTGCTAGTGCCAAGAGCTCGGGACGGGAGAACACTGAAGCTTTCTTT.

This clonotype has ten or more counts. The rearrangement links TRBV7-2 to TRBJ2-6; 8 nucleotides agree with TRBD1. The germline gives CDR1 SGHTA, CDR2 FQGNSA. The CDR3 loop spans 18 amino acids. V trimming: 7 bases; J trimming: 0 bases; junction bases outside the gene matches: 11. The CDR3 DNA sequence: TGTGCCAGCACCTCAGGGGGCCGCGGTTCCTCTGGGGCCAACGTCCTGACTTTC. Translating it yields CASTSGGRGSSGANVLTF. The complete variable domain, with remaining parts taken from reference TRBV7-2 and TRBJ2-6, reads GAGVSQSPSNKVTEKGKDVELRCDPISGHTALYWYRQSLGQGLEFLIYFQGNSAPDKSGLPSDRFSAERTGGSVSTLTIQRTQQEDSAVYLCASTSGGRGSSGANVLTFGAGSRLTVL.

This clonotype showed up many times. The chain has TRBV24-1 and TRBJ2-2, with D possibly matching TRBD2 (6 bases). Germline loops: CDR1 KGHDR, CDR2 SFDVKD. Trimming removed 7 bases from V and 9 bases from J, with 8 bases in between. This CDR3 contains 11 residues. The chain's CDR3 is CATSRDWELFF. Written as DNA, the CDR3 is TGTGCCACCAGCCGGGACTGGGAGCTGTTTTTT.

This sequence joins TRBV10-3 and TRBJ1-2, with D possibly TRBD1 on 6 matching bases. V was clipped by 5 bases and J by 4 bases, with 11 bases between them. The CDR3 contains 13 residues. From germline, CDR1 is ENHRY and CDR2 SYGVKD. Written as DNA, the CDR3 is TGTGCCATCAGTCGGACAGATCTCTATGGCTACACCTTC. Amino acid sequence: CAISRTDLYGYTF.

This clonotype was seen at least ten times. At one end the junction does not follow the germline gene, possibly because of a read error. The J gene is TRBJ2-7, the V gene TRBV7-7; 8 bases align to TRBD2. Looked up from germline, CDR1 is SSHAT and CDR2 is FNYEAQ (reference sequence). The CDR3 is made up of 14 amino acids. As DNA, the CDR3 is TGTGCTAGCAGCCCTCTTGTAGCGGGGAGTGAGCAGTACTTC. Translation gives CASSPLVAGSEQYF.

This clonotype was seen more than once but under ten times. The V and J genes are TRBV5-1 and TRBJ2-2; 9 bases map to TRBD1. Germline trimming cut 0 bases from V and 2 bases from J; bases unmatched to any gene: 2. The CDR3 loop spans 16 amino acids. The germline V gene has CDR1 SGHRS and CDR2 YFSETQ. CDR3 DNA sequence: TGCGCCAGCAGCTTGGCCACAGGGGGCAACACCGGGGAGCTGTTTTTT. Protein product: CASSLATGGNTGELFF.

This clonotype was seen ten or more times. V is TRBV7-3 and J is TRBJ2-3; D tentatively reads TRBD1 or TRBD2 (5 bases each). The CDR3 contains 15 residues. V shed 5 bases and J shed 2 bases, with 14 bases lying between them. CDR1 and CDR2 (germline): SGHTA, FQGTGA. CDR3 DNA: TGTGCCAGCAGCCCCATGGGGGATCCCACAGATACGCAGTATTTT. Translation gives CASSPMGDPTDTQYF.

The CDR3 is CASSTGGLFYEQYF. The CDR3 region has the DNA TGTGCCAGTTCAACAGGGGGGTTATTCTACGAGCAGTACTTC. The chain recombines TRBV28 with TRBJ2-7; 8 bases are a match to TRBD1. Trimming cost V 9 bases and J 3 bases; bases outside gene matches: 10. Germline V CDR1 and CDR2: MDHEN, SYDVKM. This CDR3 region has 14 residues.